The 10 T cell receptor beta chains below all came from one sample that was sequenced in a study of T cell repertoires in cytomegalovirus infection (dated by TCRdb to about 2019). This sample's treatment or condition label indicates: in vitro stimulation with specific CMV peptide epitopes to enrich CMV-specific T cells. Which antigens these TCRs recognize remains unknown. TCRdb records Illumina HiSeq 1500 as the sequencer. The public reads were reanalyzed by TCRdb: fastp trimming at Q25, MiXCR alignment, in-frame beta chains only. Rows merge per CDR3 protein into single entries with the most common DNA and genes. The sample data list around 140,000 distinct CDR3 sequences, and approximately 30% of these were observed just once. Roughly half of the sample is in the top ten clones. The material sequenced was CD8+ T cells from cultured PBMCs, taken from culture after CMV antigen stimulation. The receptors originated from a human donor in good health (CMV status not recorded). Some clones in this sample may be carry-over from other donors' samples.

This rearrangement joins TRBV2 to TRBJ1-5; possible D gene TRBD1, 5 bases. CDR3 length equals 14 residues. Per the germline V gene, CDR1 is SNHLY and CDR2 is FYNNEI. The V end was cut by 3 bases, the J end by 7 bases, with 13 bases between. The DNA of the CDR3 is TGTGCCAGCAGTGACCGGGGCCCCGTCCAGCCCCAGCATTTT. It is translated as CASSDRGPVQPQHF.

In nucleotides, the CDR3 is TGTGCCAGCAGTCAGAATACAGGGAATGAGCAGTTCTTC. Its protein is CASSQNTGNEQFF. This chain uses TRBV28 with TRBJ2-1; TRBD1 might be the D (6 bases). Germline V gene lookup returns CDR1 MDHEN and CDR2 SYDVKM. The V and J ends lost 5 bases and 7 bases respectively, with 12 bases between them. The CDR3 consists of 13 residues.

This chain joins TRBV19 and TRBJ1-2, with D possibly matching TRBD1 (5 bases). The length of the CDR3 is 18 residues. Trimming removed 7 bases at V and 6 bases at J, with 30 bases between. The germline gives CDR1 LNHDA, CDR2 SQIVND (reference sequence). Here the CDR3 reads CASTLGQLHPYGEDGYTF. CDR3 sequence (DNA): TGTGCCAGTACCCTGGGGCAGCTCCACCCATACGGTGAGGATGGCTACACCTTC.

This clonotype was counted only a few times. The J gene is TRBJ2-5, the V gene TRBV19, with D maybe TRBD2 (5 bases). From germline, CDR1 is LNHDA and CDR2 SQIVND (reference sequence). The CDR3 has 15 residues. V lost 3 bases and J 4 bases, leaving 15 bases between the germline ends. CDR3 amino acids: CASSIGERLGETQYF. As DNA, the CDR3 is TGTGCCAGTAGTATTGGTGAGCGGCTGGGAGAGACCCAGTACTTC.

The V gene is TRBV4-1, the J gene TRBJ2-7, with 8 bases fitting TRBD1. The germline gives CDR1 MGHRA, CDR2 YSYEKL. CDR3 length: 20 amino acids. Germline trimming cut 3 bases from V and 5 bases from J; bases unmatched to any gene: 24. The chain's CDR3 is CASSQASGQVVWGHRDEQYF. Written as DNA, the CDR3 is TGCGCCAGCAGCCAGGCCTCGGGACAGGTCGTCTGGGGGCATCGAGACGAGCAGTACTTC.

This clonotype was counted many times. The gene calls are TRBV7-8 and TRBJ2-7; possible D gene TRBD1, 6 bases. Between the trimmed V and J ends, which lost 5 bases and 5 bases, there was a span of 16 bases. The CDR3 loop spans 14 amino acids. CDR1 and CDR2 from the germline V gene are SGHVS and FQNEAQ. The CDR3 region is CASSHTRGMNEQYF. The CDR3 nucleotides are TGTGCCAGCAGCCATACCAGGGGAATGAACGAGCAGTACTTC.

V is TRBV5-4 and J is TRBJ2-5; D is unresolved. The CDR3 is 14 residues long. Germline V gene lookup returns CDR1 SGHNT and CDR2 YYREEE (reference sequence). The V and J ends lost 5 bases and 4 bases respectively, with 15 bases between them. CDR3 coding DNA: TGTGCCAGCAGTGTGAGTGGGTCCGGAGAGACCCAGTACTTC. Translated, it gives CASSVSGSGETQYF.

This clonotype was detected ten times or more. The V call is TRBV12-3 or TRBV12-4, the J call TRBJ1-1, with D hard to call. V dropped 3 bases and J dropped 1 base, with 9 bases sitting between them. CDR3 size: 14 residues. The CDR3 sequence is CASSLVTPNTEAFF. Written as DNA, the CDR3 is TGTGCCAGCAGTTTGGTGACCCCGAACACTGAAGCTTTCTTT.

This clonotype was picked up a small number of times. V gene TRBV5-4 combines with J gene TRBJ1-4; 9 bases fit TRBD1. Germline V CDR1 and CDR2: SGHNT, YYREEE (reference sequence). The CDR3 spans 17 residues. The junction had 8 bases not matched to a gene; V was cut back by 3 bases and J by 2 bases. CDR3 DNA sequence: TGTGCCAGCAGCTCAATACTACAGGGGGCGACTAATGAAAAACTGTTTTTT. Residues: CASSSILQGATNEKLFF.

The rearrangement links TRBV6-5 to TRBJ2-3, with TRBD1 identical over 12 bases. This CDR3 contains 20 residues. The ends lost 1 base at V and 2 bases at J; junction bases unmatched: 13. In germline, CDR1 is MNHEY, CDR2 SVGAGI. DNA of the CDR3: TGTGCCAGCAGTTACTTGCACGGGACAGGGGGCCCCACGAACACAGATACGCAGTATTTT. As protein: CASSYLHGTGGPTNTDTQYF.